Listed below are T cell receptor beta chains from one sample, sequenced in a study of blood T cell repertoires in COVID-19. Profiled with immunoSEQ multiplex PCR; TCRdb holds only in-frame clones, not every one. The sample consists of roughly 290,000 clones, about nine tenths of them appearing once. The sequenced sample was PBMCs or T cells enriched from blood (not recorded which). Every receptor here comes from a middle-aged woman who had recovered from COVID-19. CDR3s include the opening cysteine and the closing phenylalanine or tryptophan. Each record gives: clone size, V gene, J gene, D gene, CDR3 DNA, CDR3 protein. D genes are given only for firm matches. Not every row has a clone size; where given, it reads once, few, many or a size class.

-	TRBV30	TRBJ1-2	TRBD1	TGTGCCTGGGGCACAGGGGCCTGGTATGGCTACACCTTC	CAWGTGAWYGYTF
-	TRBV18	TRBJ2-3	TRBD2	TGTGCCAGCTCACCATCGACTAGCGGTTCAGGGGGGGATACGCAGTATTTT	CASSPSTSGSGGDTQYF
-	TRBV7-2	TRBJ1-6	-	TGTGCCAGCAGCTTAGCCAGCTCCTATAATTCACCCCTCCACTTT	CASSLASSYNSPLHF
-	TRBV5-5	TRBJ2-5	-	TGTGCCAGCAGTCACGGGGGAAAGGAGACCCAGTACTTC	CASSHGGKETQYF
-	TRBV15	TRBJ2-7	-	TGTGCCACCAGCAGGACAGGATCCTACGAGCAGTACTTC	CATSRTGSYEQYF
-	TRBV28	TRBJ1-4	TRBD1	TGTGCCAGCAGTTTGGGGACAGTTCCTAATGAAAAACTGTTTTTT	CASSLGTVPNEKLFF
-	TRBV18	TRBJ2-7	TRBD1	TGTGCCAGCTCACCTGACAGGGTACGGTACGAGCAGTACTTC	CASSPDRVRYEQYF
once	TRBV7-8	TRBJ1-1	-	TGTGCCAGCAGCCCTCACAAGAACACTGAAGCTTTCTTT	CASSPHKNTEAFF
-	TRBV5-1	TRBJ2-7	TRBD1	TGCGCCAGCAGCCTGGGACAGGGGGCCGACGAGCAGTACTTC	CASSLGQGADEQYF
-	TRBV18	TRBJ1-1	-	TGTGCCAGCTCACTTGGGGGGGGTTTTGGCACTGAAGCTTTCTTT	CASSLGGGFGTEAFF
-	TRBV5-1	TRBJ2-5	TRBD2	TGCGCCAGCAGCTCGGGACTAGCGGGGGGTGGAGAGACCCAGTACTTC	CASSSGLAGGGETQYF
-	TRBV24-1	TRBJ2-1	TRBD2	TGTGCCACCAGTGATTTGGAACTAGCGGGAGCCCAGTTGGTCTTC	CATSDLELAGAQLVF
-	TRBV5-4	TRBJ2-5	TRBD2	TGTGCCAGCAGCTTGGCTAGCGGGAGTTGGGAGACCCAGTACTTC	CASSLASGSWETQYF
-	TRBV6-1	TRBJ1-5	TRBD1	TGTGCCAGCAGTGACCCCGGGACAGACCTTAGCAATCAGCCCCAGCATTTT	CASSDPGTDLSNQPQHF
-	TRBV5-6	TRBJ1-6	-	TGTGCCAGCAGCTTGGTTAGCCAGGGAAATTCACCCCTCCACTTT	CASSLVSQGNSPLHF
-	TRBV5-8	TRBJ1-6	TRBD1	TGTGCCAGCAGCGTGGACAGGAATTCACCCCTCCACTTT	CASSVDRNSPLHF
few	TRBV10-2	TRBJ2-3	-	TGCGCCAGCAGTGAGCTCGGGTACACAGATACGCAGTATTTT	CASSELGYTDTQYF
-	TRBV11-2	TRBJ1-1	-	TGTGCCAGCAGCTTAGTAATAGGGGTCGGCGCTTTCTTT	CASSLVIGVGAFF
-	TRBV4-2	TRBJ1-2	TRBD1	TGTGCCAGCAGCCTATACTCCGGGACAGGGGCACCCCTTTATGGCTACACCTTC	CASSLYSGTGAPLYGYTF
few	TRBV5-1	TRBJ1-2	-	TGCGCCAGCAGCTTGGCTATCACGCTTGACTACACCTTC	CASSLAITLDYTF
-	TRBV30	TRBJ2-7	-	TGTGCCTGGAGTGTACTACAGGGTGAGCAGTACTTC	CAWSVLQGEQYF
-	TRBV6-2/TRBV6-3	TRBJ2-7	-	TGTGCCAGCAGTCGTTGGCAGGGGAACGAGCAGTACTTC	CASSRWQGNEQYF
-	TRBV14	TRBJ1-1	-	TGTGCCAGCAGCCAACATTTAGGGCAGGGAGCTTTCTTT	CASSQHLGQGAFF
-	TRBV5-1	TRBJ2-7	-	TGCGCCAGCAGCTTGGGTGTCTCCGGCGAGCAGTACTTC	CASSLGVSGEQYF
-	TRBV12-3/TRBV12-4	TRBJ2-2	-	TGTGCCAGCCGAGGTGTTAACACCGGGGAGCTGTTTTTT	CASRGVNTGELFF
-	TRBV5-1	TRBJ1-6	TRBD1	TGCGCCAGCAGCTTGGCGGGACAGGGTAATTCACCCCTCCACTTT	CASSLAGQGNSPLHF
-	TRBV19	TRBJ2-5	TRBD2	TGTGCCAGTAGTAAAACTAGCGGGGGACTGCAAGAGACCCAGTACTTC	CASSKTSGGLQETQYF
once	TRBV7-8	TRBJ2-1	-	TGTGCCAGCAGCTTCGAGGAGTACAATGAGCAGTTCTTC	CASSFEEYNEQFF
-	TRBV19	TRBJ1-2	-	TGTGCCAGTAACCCGTCGGGGGGCCCTCTCTCCGGCTACACCTTC	CASNPSGGPLSGYTF
-	TRBV12-3/TRBV12-4	TRBJ2-5	-	TGTGCCAGCACCTCGGGAGAGACCCAGTACTTC	CASTSGETQYF
-	TRBV7-2	TRBJ2-5	TRBD2	TGTGCCAGCAGCTTAACCTCGACTAGCGGGGGCCAAGAGACCCAGTACTTC	CASSLTSTSGGQETQYF
-	TRBV23-1	TRBJ1-1	TRBD1	TGCGCCAGCAGTCAATCTTGTCAGAGGGACAGCACTGAAGCTTTCTTT	CASSQSCQRDSTEAFF
once	TRBV5-6	TRBJ1-2	TRBD1	TGTGCCAGCAGCTCGACAGGGTTGTCGGGGGGCTACACCTTC	CASSSTGLSGGYTF
-	TRBV7-3	TRBJ2-2	TRBD2	TGTGCCAGCAGCAAGGATGGCTTAGCGGGAGCCGGGGAGCTGTTTTTT	CASSKDGLAGAGELFF
-	TRBV5-1	TRBJ1-4	-	TGCGCCAGCAGCGGGGGGACGTATGAGAATGAAAAACTGTTTTTT	CASSGGTYENEKLFF
-	TRBV6-6	TRBJ2-7	TRBD1	TGTGCCAGCCGTCGAACCGGGACAGTTAGCTCCTACGAGCAGTACTTC	CASRRTGTVSSYEQYF
few	TRBV9	TRBJ1-1	-	TGTGCCAGCAGCGTTGGGGACAACCCTCGTCCGCGGTTTGAAGCTTTCTTT	CASSVGDNPRPRFEAFF
-	TRBV6-2/TRBV6-3	TRBJ2-5	TRBD2	TGTGCCAGCAGTGGTCGGGTTCTAGCGGGAGGCCCGGAGGTTCGGGAGACCCAGTACTTC	CASSGRVLAGGPEVRETQYF
once	TRBV29-1	TRBJ1-3	-	TGCAGCGCCCGGGGGAGGGGGGCTGGAAACACCATATATTTT	CSARGRGAGNTIYF
few	TRBV11-2	TRBJ1-1	TRBD1	TGTGCCAGCAGCTCTAGATGGGGGGACAGGGGCGACACTGAAGCTTTCTTT	CASSSRWGDRGDTEAFF
-	TRBV11-3	TRBJ2-7	TRBD2	TGTGCCAGCAGCCAAGCGGGGTCCTACGAGCAGTACTTC	CASSQAGSYEQYF
-	TRBV7-3	TRBJ2-1	TRBD1	TGTGCCAGCAGCCGCGGACAGGGTGAAGTTCGGATCTTC	CASSRGQGEVRIF
-	TRBV5-1	TRBJ2-7	TRBD2	TGCGCCAGCAGCCTATTACCGGGACTAGGCTACGAGCAGTACTTC	CASSLLPGLGYEQYF
-	TRBV2	TRBJ1-1	TRBD1	TGTGCCAGCAGTACTGACAGGGTAGACACTGAAGCTTTCTTT	CASSTDRVDTEAFF
-	TRBV29-1	TRBJ2-1	TRBD2	TGCAGCGTTGACATAGCGGGAGTAGGCAATGAGCAGTTCTTC	CSVDIAGVGNEQFF
-	TRBV7-9	TRBJ2-7	-	TGTGCCAGCAGCTTAGGTTACACCTACGAGCAGTACTTC	CASSLGYTYEQYF
-	TRBV14	TRBJ1-6	-	TGTGCCAGCAGCCAGGACGGATTTCGGCCAGGGTCGTCCTATAATTCACCCCTCCACTTT	CASSQDGFRPGSSYNSPLHF
-	TRBV6-5	TRBJ1-1	-	TGTGCCAGCAGTCGACAGAGGACGCTGGCGGCTTTCTTT	CASSRQRTLAAFF
-	TRBV7-8	TRBJ1-5	-	TGTGCCAGCAGCTTAGGCAGGGTGGGTCAGCCCCAGCATTTT	CASSLGRVGQPQHF
-	TRBV3-1/TRBV3-2	TRBJ2-7	TRBD2	TGTGCCAGCAGCCAAGGGACTAGCGGGGGCTCCTACGAGCAGTACTTC	CASSQGTSGGSYEQYF
-	TRBV5-1	TRBJ2-3	TRBD2	TGCGCCAGCAGCCCCCCCCTAGCGGGAGCTTCAGATACGCAGTATTTT	CASSPPLAGASDTQYF
few	TRBV7-3	TRBJ1-3	-	TGTGCCAGCAGCTTAGGAGGAAGAAACACCATATATTTT	CASSLGGRNTIYF